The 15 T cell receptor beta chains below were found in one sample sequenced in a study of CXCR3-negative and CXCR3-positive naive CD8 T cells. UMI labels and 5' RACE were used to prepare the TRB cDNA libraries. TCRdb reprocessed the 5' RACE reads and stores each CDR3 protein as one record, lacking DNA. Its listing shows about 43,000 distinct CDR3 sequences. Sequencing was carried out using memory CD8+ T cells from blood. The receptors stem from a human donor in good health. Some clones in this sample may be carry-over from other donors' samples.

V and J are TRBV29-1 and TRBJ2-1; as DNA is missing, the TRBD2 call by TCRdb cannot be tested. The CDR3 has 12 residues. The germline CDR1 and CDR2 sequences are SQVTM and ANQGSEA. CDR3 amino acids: CSVEGLANEQFF.

CDR3 amino acids: CASSYGQGNEQFF. This chain uses TRBV6-6 with TRBJ2-1; the TCRdb D gene call, TRBD1, has no DNA to confirm it. This CDR3 is 13 amino acids long. The germline CDR1 and CDR2 sequences are MNHNY and SVGAGI (reference sequence).

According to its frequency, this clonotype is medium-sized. The CDR3 loop is CSASGGNQPQHF. The V gene is TRBV20-1, the J gene TRBJ1-5; TCRdb designates TRBD1, a call that cannot be tested without DNA. The germline gives CDR1 DFQATT, CDR2 SNEGSKA (reference sequence). CDR3 length equals 12 residues.

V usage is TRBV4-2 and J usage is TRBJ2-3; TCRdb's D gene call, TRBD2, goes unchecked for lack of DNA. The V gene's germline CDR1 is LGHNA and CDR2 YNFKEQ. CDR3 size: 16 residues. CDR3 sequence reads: CASRVTSASSTDTQYF.

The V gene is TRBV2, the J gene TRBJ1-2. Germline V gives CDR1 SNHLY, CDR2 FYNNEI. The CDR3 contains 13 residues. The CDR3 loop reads CASSEVTNYGYTF.

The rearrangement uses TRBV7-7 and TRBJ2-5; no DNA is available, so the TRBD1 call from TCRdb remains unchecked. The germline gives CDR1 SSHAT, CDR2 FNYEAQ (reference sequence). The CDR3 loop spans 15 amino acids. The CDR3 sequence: CASSLAVGTQETQYF.

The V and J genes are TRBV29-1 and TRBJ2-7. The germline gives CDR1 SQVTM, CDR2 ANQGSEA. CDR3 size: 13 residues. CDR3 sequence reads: CSVVFEGDYEQYF.

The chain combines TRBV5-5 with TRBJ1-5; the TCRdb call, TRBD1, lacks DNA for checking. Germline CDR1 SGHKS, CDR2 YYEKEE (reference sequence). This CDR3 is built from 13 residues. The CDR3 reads CASSLGGEQPQHF.

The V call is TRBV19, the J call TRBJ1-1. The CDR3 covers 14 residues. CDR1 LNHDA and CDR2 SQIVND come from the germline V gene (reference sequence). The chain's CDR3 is CASSILGDFAEAFF.

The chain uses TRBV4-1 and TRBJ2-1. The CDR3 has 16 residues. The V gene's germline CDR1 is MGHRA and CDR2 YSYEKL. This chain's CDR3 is CASSLYGQGPYNEQFF.

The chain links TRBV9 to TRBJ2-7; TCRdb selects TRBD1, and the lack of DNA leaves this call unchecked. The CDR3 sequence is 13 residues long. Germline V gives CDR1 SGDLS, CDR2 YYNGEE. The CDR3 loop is CASSTTGLGEQYF. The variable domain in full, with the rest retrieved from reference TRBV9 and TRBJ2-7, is DSGVTQTPKHLITATGQRVTLRCSPRSGDLSVYWYQQSLDQGLQFLIQYYNGEERAKGNILERFSAQQFPDLHSELNLSSLELGDSALYFCASSTTGLGEQYFGPGTRLTVT.

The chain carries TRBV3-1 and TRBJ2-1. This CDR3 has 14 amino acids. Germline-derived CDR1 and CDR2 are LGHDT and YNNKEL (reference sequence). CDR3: CASSPDASYNEQFF.

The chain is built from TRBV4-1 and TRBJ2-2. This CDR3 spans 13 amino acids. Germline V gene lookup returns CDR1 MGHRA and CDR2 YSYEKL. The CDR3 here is CASSQDIQKELFF.

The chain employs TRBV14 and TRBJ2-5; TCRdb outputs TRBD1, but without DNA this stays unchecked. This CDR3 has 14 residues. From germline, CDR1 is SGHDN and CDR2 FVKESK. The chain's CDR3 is CASSQAQGWETQYF.

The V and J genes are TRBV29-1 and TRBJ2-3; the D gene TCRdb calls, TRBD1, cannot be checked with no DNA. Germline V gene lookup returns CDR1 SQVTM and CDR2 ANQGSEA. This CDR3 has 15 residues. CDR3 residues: CSVEESQGYTDTQYF.